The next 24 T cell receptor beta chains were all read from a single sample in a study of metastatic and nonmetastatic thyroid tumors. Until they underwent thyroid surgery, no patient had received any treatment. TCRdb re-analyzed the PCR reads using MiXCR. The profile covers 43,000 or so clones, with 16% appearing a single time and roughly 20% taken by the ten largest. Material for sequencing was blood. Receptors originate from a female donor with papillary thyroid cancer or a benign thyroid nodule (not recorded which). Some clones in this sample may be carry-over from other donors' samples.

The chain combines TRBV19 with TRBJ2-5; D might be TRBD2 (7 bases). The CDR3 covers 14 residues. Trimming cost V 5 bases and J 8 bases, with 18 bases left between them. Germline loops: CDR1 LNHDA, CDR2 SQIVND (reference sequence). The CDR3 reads CASSLQGGEDTQYF. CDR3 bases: TGTGCCAGTAGTCTCCAAGGGGGGGAGGATACCCAGTACTTC.

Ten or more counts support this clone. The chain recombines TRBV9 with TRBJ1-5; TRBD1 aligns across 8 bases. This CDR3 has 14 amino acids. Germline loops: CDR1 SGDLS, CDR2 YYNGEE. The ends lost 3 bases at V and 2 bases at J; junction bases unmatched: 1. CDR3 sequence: CASSATGGNQPQHF. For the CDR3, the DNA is TGTGCCAGCAGCGCGACAGGGGGCAATCAGCCCCAGCATTTT.

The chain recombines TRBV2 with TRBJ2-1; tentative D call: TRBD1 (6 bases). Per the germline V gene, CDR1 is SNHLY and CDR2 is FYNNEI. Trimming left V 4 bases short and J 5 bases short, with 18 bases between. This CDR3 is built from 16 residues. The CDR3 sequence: CASSGDTGWGDNEQFF. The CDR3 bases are TGTGCCAGCAGTGGGGATACAGGGTGGGGAGACAATGAGCAGTTCTTC.

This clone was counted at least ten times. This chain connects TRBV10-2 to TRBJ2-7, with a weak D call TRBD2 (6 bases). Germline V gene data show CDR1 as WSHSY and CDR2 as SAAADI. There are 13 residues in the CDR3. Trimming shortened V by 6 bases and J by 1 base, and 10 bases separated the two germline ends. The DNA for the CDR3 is TGCGCCAGCAGGCAGGACTATTCCTACGAGCAGTACTTC. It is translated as CASRQDYSYEQYF.

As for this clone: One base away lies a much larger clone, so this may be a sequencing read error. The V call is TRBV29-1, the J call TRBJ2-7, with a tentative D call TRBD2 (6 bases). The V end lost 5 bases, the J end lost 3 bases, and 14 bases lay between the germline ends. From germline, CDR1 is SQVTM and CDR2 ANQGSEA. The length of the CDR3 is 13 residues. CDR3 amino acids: CSVPRLVFYEQYF. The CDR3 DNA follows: TGCAGCGTTCCCCGACTAGTGTTCTACGAGCAGTACTTC.

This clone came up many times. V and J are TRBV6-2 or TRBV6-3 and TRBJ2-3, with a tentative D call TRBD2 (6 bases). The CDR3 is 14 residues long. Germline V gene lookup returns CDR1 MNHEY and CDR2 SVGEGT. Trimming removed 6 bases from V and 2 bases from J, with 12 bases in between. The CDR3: CASRARDVTDTQYF. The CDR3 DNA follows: TGTGCCAGCAGAGCGCGGGACGTCACAGATACGCAGTATTTT.

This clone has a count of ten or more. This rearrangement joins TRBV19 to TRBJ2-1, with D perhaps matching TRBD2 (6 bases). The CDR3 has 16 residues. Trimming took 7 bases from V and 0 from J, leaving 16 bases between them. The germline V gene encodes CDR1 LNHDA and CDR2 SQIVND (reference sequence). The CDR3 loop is CASKSLAASSYNEQFF. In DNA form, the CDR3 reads TGTGCCAGTAAATCTTTAGCGGCCAGCTCCTACAATGAGCAGTTCTTC.

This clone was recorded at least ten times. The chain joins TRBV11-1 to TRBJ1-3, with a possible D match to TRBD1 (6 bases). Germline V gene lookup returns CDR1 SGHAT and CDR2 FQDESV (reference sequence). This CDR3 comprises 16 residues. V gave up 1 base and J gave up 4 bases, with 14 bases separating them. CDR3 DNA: TGTGCCAGCAGCTTAGTAGGACAGCGAGGGGGAAACACCATATATTTT. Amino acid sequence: CASSLVGQRGGNTIYF.

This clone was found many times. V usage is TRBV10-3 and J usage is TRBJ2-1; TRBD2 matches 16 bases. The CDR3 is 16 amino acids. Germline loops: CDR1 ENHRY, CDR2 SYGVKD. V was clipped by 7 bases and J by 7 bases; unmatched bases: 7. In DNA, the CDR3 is TGTGCCATCACCAAGGGACTAGCGGGAGGGGAAAATGAGCAGTTCTTC. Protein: CAITKGLAGGENEQFF.

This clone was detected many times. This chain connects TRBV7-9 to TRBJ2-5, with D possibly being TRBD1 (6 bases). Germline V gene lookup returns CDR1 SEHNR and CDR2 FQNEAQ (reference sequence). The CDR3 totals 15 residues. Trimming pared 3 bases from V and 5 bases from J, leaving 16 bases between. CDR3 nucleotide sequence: TGTGCCAGCAGCTTTAACGGGGACAAGGGGGAGACCCAGTACTTC. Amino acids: CASSFNGDKGETQYF.

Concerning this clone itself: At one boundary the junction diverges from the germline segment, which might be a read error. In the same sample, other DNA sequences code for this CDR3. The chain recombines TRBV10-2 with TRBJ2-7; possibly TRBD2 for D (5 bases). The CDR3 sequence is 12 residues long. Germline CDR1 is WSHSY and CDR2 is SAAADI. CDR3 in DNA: TGTGCCAGCCGAGCGCGGGTTTACGAGCAGTACTTC. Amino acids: CASRARVYEQYF.

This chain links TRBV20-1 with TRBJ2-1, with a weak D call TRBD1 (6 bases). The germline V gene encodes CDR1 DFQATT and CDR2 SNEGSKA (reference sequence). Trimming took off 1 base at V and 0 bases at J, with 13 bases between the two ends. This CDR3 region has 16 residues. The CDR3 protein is CSARGPRDTSYNEQFF. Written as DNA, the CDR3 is TGCAGTGCTAGAGGTCCTCGGGACACCTCCTACAATGAGCAGTTCTTC.

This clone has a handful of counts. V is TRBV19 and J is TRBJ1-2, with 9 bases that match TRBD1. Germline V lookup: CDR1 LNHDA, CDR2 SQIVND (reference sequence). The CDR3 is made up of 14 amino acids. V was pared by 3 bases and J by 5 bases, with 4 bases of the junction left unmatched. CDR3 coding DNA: TGTGCCAGTAGTATCGGGACAGGGAAATATGGCTACACCTTC. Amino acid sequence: CASSIGTGKYGYTF.

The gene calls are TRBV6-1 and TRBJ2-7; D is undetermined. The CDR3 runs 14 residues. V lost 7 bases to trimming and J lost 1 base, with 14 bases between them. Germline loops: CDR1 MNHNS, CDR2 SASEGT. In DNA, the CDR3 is TGTGCCAGCACCACGATGATTGGGTCCTACGAGCAGTACTTC. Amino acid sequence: CASTTMIGSYEQYF.

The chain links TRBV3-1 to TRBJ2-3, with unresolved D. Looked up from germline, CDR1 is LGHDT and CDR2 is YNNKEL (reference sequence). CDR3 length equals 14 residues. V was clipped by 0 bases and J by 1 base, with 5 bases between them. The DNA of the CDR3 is TGTGCCAGCAGCCAAGACGGTGGCACAGATACGCAGTATTTT. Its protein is CASSQDGGTDTQYF.

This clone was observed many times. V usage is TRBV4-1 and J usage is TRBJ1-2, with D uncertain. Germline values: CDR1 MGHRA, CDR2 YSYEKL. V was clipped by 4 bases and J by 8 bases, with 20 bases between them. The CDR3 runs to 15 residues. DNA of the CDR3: TGCGCCAGCAGCCTTAACCCGATAAGCAGAGAGGGCTACACCTTC. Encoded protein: CASSLNPISREGYTF.

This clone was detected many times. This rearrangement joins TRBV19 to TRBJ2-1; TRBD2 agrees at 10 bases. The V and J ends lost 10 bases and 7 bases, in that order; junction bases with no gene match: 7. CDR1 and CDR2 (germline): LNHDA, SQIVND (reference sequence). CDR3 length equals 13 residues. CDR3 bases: TGTGCCACCAAGCGGGAGGGCCTTAATGAGCAGTTCTTC. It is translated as CATKREGLNEQFF.

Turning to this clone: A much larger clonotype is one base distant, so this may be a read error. The CDR3 sequence is CASRRDGNYGYTF. CDR3 in DNA: TGTGCCAGCAGACGAGACGGGAACTATGGCTACACCTTC. This sequence joins TRBV3-1 and TRBJ1-2; D is undetermined. The CDR3 has 13 residues. Deletions cut 6 bases from V and 2 bases from J, with 10 bases between. From germline, CDR1 is LGHDT and CDR2 YNNKEL (reference sequence).

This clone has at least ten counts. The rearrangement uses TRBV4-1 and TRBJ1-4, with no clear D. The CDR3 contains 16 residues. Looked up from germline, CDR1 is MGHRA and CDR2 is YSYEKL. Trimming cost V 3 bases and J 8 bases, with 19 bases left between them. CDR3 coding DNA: TGCGCCAGCAGCCAGTCAGACCAGGAGGGCGAAGAAAAACTGTTTTTT. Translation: CASSQSDQEGEEKLFF.

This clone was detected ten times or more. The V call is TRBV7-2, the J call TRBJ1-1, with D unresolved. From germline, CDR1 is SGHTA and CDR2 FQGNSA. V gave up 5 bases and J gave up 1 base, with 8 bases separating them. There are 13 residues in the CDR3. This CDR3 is CASSPDGNTEAFF. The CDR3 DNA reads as TGTGCCAGCAGCCCAGACGGGAACACTGAAGCTTTCTTT.

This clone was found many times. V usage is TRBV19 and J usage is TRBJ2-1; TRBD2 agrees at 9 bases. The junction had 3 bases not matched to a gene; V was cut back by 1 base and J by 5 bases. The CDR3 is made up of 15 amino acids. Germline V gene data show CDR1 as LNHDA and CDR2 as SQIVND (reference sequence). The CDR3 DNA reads TGTGCCAGTAGTATAGGGGGCGGGAGGGACAATGAGCAGTTCTTC. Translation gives CASSIGGGRDNEQFF.

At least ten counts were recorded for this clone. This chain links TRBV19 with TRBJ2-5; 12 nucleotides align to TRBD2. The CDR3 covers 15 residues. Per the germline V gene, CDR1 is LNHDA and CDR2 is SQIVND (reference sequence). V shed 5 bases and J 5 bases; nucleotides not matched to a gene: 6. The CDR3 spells CASSARLAGEETQYF. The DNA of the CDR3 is TGTGCCAGTAGTGCCCGACTAGCGGGAGAGGAGACCCAGTACTTC. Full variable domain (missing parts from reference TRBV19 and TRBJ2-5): DGGITQSPKYLFRKEGQNVTLSCEQNLNHDAMYWYRQDPGQGLRLIYYSQIVNDFQKGDIAEGYSVSREKKESFPLTVTSAQKNPTAFYLCASSARLAGEETQYFGPGTRLLVL.

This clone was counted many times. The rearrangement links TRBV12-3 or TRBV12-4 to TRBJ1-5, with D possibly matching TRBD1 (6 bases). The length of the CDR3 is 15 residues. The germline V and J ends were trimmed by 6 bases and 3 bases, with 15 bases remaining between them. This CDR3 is CASRATGRDNQPQHF. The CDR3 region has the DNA TGTGCCAGCAGGGCAACAGGGAGGGACAATCAGCCCCAGCATTTT.

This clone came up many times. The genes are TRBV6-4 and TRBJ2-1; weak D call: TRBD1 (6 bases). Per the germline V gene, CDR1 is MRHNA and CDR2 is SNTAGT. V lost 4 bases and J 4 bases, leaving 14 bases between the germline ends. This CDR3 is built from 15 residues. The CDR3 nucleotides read TGTGCCAGCAGTGGCTCTCGAGGGGGTTACAATGAGCAGTTCTTC. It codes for CASSGSRGGYNEQFF.